The entry that follows covers one T cell receptor beta chain sequence. The target antigen is unknown. This sample was included in a study of cytomegalovirus exposure and HLA in healthy donors. General observations from the study: Researchers catalogued about 160 TCR beta chains as cytomegalovirus-associated. The authors confirmed in vitro that a few CMV-associated chains were specific for CMV antigens. The tendency of first-cohort TCR clusters to co-occur in the 120 validation repertoires was identified by a subsequent analysis.

Some clones are missing from TCRdb's copy, which holds only in-frame ones; the method was immunoSEQ multiplex PCR. Here the sample spans about 140,000 clones, around four fifths being singletons. Germline V gives CDR1 SGHRS, CDR2 YFSETQ. This CDR3 comprises 16 residues. Germline trimming cut 4 bases from V and 2 bases from J; bases unmatched to any gene: 9. V and J are TRBV5-1 and TRBJ2-1; 7 bases map to TRBD2. This receptor was obtained from a man under 40 in good health and CMV-seropositive. Material for sequencing was PBMCs. Here the CDR3 reads CASSPLRRETYNEQFF. DNA of the CDR3: TGCGCCAGCAGCCCCCTTCGGCGGGAGACCTACAATGAGCAGTTCTTC.